The next 10 T cell receptor beta chains were all read from a single sample in a study of blood T cells in healthy people across ages. Combining a sample-barcoded 5' primer with a J-beta primer mix, a second PCR ran for roughly 6 to 11 cycles. TCRdb passed the 5' RACE reads through MiXCR, listing each CDR3 protein once. The table has around 700,000 distinct CDR3 sequences, 25% seen once. The same sample was also studied in work on T cells of mothers and their children.

Sequencing was carried out using blood. All receptors come from a boy aged 10-17 years in good health.

This clonotype was seen a handful of times. The chain employs TRBV3-1 and TRBJ2-1; the D is unclear. V was shortened by 3 bases and J by 4 bases, with 10 bases between the two germline ends. The CDR3 runs 14 residues. The germline V gene encodes CDR1 LGHDT and CDR2 YNNKEL (reference sequence). CDR3 coding DNA: TGTGCCAGCAGCCAGTATACGACGTACAATGAGCAGTTCTTC. It yields the protein CASSQYTTYNEQFF.

This clonotype occurred a few times. The genes are TRBV2 and TRBJ2-1; 8 bases fit TRBD1. The CDR3 consists of 16 residues. Per the germline V gene, CDR1 is SNHLY and CDR2 is FYNNEI. V lost 8 bases, J lost 2 bases, and 11 bases stayed unmatched. The CDR3 DNA reads TGTGCCAGCTCGGATACCACAGGGGGACCCTACAATGAGCAGTTCTTC. Protein: CASSDTTGGPYNEQFF.

This clonotype was recorded at least ten times. This chain links TRBV2 with TRBJ2-1; 8 bases are a match to TRBD2. The CDR3 is 14 amino acids. The junction had 11 bases not matched to a gene; V was cut back by 9 bases and J by 7 bases. Germline loops: CDR1 SNHLY, CDR2 FYNNEI. CDR3 protein: CARQAGVGRNEQFF. Here the CDR3 DNA reads TGTGCCAGACAAGCGGGAGTTGGAAGGAATGAGCAGTTCTTC. Looking up the rest from reference TRBV2 and TRBJ2-1 gives the full variable domain: EPEVTQTPSHQVTQMGQEVILRCVPISNHLYFYWYRQILGQKVEFLVSFYNNEISEKSEIFDDQFSVERPDGSNFTLKIRSTKLEDSAMYFCARQAGVGRNEQFFGPGTRLTVL.

This clonotype was recorded once. The genes are TRBV15 and TRBJ2-1; no firm D call. From germline, CDR1 is LNHNV and CDR2 YYDKDF (reference sequence). The CDR3 extends over 16 amino acids. The V gene lost 0 bases and the J gene lost 6 bases, with 15 bases spanning the gap. CDR3 nucleotides: TGTGCCACCAGCAGAGATAAGGCGCCTCGAGTCAATGAGCAGTTCTTC. It specifies CATSRDKAPRVNEQFF.

The gene calls are TRBV7-9 and TRBJ2-1; D remains unclear. Trimming took 5 bases from V and 6 from J, leaving 17 bases between them. Germline lookup yields CDR1 SEHNR and CDR2 FQNEAQ (reference sequence). The CDR3 runs 15 residues. CDR3 sequence reads: CASSPSLGNFNEQFF. DNA of the CDR3: TGTGCCAGCAGCCCCTCCTTGGGGAACTTCAATGAGCAGTTCTTC.

The rearrangement links TRBV7-6 to TRBJ2-1, with D possibly TRBD1 on 6 matching bases. V lost 0 bases, J lost 3 bases, and 18 bases lay in between. Germline-derived CDR1 and CDR2 are SGHVS and FNYEAQ. This CDR3 has 18 residues. The CDR3 reads CASSLAIGQRPIYNEQFF. In nucleotides, the CDR3 is TGTGCCAGCAGCTTAGCGATTGGACAGAGGCCCATCTACAATGAGCAGTTCTTC.

V and J are TRBV28 and TRBJ1-2; a possible D gene is TRBD1 (5 bases). Germline V gene data show CDR1 as MDHEN and CDR2 as SYDVKM. The CDR3 runs 14 residues. The V gene lost 4 bases and the J gene lost 4 bases, with 13 bases spanning the gap. In nucleotides, the CDR3 is TGTGCCAGCAGTTCAATGATGACAGCCTATGGCTACACCTTC. Its translation: CASSSMMTAYGYTF.

This rearrangement joins TRBV27 to TRBJ2-7, with D tentatively TRBD2 (5 bases). The CDR3 totals 15 residues. The V and J ends lost 3 bases and 1 base respectively, with 13 bases between them. Germline CDR1 reads MNHEY; CDR2 reads SMNVEV (reference sequence). The CDR3: CASSFFAGESYEQYF. The CDR3, as DNA: TGTGCCAGCAGTTTCTTCGCGGGTGAATCCTACGAGCAGTACTTC.

This clonotype was counted between two and nine times. V and J are TRBV28 and TRBJ1-1; unclear D gene. CDR3 size: 13 residues. In germline, CDR1 is MDHEN, CDR2 SYDVKM. V lost 4 bases and J 1 base, leaving 7 bases between the germline ends. The DNA for the CDR3 is TGTGCCAGCAGTTCCCACAGGAACACTGAAGCTTTCTTT. Its protein product is CASSSHRNTEAFF.

The rearrangement joins TRBV7-9 to TRBJ2-5; D gene unclear. Germline CDR1 is SEHNR and CDR2 is FQNEAQ (reference sequence). Trimming left V 6 bases short and J 4 bases short, with 15 bases between. The CDR3 extends over 14 amino acids. For the CDR3, the DNA is TGTGCCAGCAGTCCCGACATTCTGGGAGAGACCCAGTACTTC. This encodes CASSPDILGETQYF.